The 3 T cell receptor beta chains below all came from one sample that was sequenced in a study of T-cell reconstitution after alpha-beta-depleted transplantation in children. As it was prepared, the TCRbeta library received unique molecular identifiers. TCRdb analysed the PCR reads with MiXCR anew, one entry per CDR3 protein. The table has over 200,000 distinct CDR3 sequences, approximately 9% seen once. The sample here was PBMCs from the stem cell graft donor, taken from the stem cell graft. The receptors here all came from a human donor who donated a stem cell graft to a child with acute lymphoblastic leukemia.

The table lists this clonotype with many counts. The chain employs TRBV10-1 and TRBJ2-3; possible D gene TRBD1, 6 bases. Per the germline V gene, CDR1 is WNHNN and CDR2 is SYGVQD (reference sequence). V was shortened by 0 bases and J by 9 bases, with 13 bases between the two germline ends. The CDR3 has 14 residues. CDR3 loop: CASSESPTGPTQYF. The CDR3, as DNA: TGCGCCAGCAGTGAGTCCCCGACAGGACCAACGCAGTATTTT.

This clonotype was counted at least ten times. The V gene is TRBV5-1, the J gene TRBJ2-3; D is perhaps TRBD1 or TRBD2 (5 bases each). CDR3 length: 12 residues. Germline values: CDR1 SGHRS, CDR2 YFSETQ. The V and J ends lost 5 bases and 5 bases respectively, with 9 bases between them. The CDR3 DNA follows: TGCGCCAGCAGGTGGGACCGAGATACGCAGTATTTT. This sequence encodes CASRWDRDTQYF.

This clonotype has ten or more counts. A read error may explain this, as a much larger clone is one base away. V and J are TRBV12-3 or TRBV12-4 and TRBJ1-1; 8 positions match TRBD1. V lost 3 bases to trimming and J lost 7 bases; unmatched junction nucleotides: 1. The CDR3 consists of 12 residues. The CDR3 sequence: CASSLGQVEAFF. In nucleotides, the CDR3 is TGTGCCAGCAGTTTGGGACAGGTTGAAGCTTTCTTT.